The sequence of this T cell receptor (beta chain) was determined in a study of vaccination effects on CD4 cells after COVID-19. Losses at the gene ends were 4 bases for V and 2 bases for J; bases not matched to a gene: 6. Germline loops: CDR1 SGHTS, CDR2 YDEGEE. The CDR3 runs 14 residues. Following culture for approximately ten days, CD4+ T cells were isolated. Only in-frame clones appear in the TCRdb table, and some are missing; sequencing was by immunoSEQ multiplex PCR. The profile covers about 46,000 clones, with about 70% appearing a single time and around 8.9% taken by the ten largest. In regard to this clone: Its antigen is still unknown.

The TCR sequence derives from a human donor who had a prior SARS-CoV-2 infection. This sequence joins TRBV5-8 and TRBJ2-7, with TRBD1 matching 7 bases. Sequences were derived from CD4+ T cells from PBMCs cultured without peptide, sampled before COVID-19 vaccination. The CDR3 loop is CASSAPGQTYEQYF. The CDR3 DNA is TGTGCCAGCAGCGCTCCGGGACAGACCTACGAGCAGTACTTC.